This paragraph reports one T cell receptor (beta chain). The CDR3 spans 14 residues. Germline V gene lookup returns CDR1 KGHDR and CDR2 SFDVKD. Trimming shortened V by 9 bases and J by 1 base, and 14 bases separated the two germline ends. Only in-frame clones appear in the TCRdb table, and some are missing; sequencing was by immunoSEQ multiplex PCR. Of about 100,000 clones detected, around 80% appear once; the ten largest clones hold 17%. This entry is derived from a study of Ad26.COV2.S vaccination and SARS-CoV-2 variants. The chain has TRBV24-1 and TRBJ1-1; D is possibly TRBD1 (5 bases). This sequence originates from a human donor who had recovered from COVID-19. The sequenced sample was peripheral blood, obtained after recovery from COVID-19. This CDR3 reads CATWGRGANTEAFF. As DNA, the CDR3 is TGTGCCACCTGGGGTCGAGGGGCGAACACTGAAGCTTTCTTT.